Here is one T cell receptor beta chain with its context. These data come from a study of PD-L1 blockade in urothelial cancer. Libraries were prepared by immunoSEQ multiplex PCR; TCRdb keeps only in-frame clonotypes and omits some of them. The sample has tens of thousands of clones; roughly 78% are singletons. V lost 3 bases and J lost 6, with 12 bases in between. CDR3 size: 13 residues. Germline loops: CDR1 SGHKS, CDR2 YYEKEE (reference sequence). This clonotype was sampled from a man between 65 and 85 years old with urothelial cancer. V usage is TRBV5-5 and J usage is TRBJ1-1; no reliable D call. This material consisted of PBMCs, taken around atezolizumab (anti-PD-L1) treatment. The CDR3 is CASSSWELAEAFF. The CDR3 bases are TGTGCCAGCAGCTCGTGGGAGCTCGCTGAAGCTTTCTTT.